The entry below describes one T cell receptor (beta chain). An end of the junction does not agree with germline; a read error may underlie this. From the germline J gene comes the end of the CDR3, since the read stops 3 residues before it. Other DNA sequences of this sample code for an identical CDR3. Profiled with immunoSEQ multiplex PCR; TCRdb holds only in-frame clones, not every one. The table lists some 30,000 clones. The sample belongs to a study of T cells in women clearing cervical HPV infection. CDR1 SGHRS and CDR2 YFSETQ come from the germline V gene. This CDR3 has 14 residues. The TCR originated in a woman aged 18 to 69 with a cervical HPV16 infection that either progressed to CIN3+ or cleared (not recorded which). The chain joins TRBV5-1 to TRBJ1-2; 7 nucleotides align to TRBD1. Sequenced material: blood buffy coat. CDR3 region: CASSLGQGLNGYTF. Incomplete CDR3 DNA: TGCGCCAGCAGCTTGGGACAGGGATTGAATGGA. The full variable domain, rest sourced from reference TRBV5-1 and TRBJ1-2, is KAGVTQTPRYLIKTRGQQVTLSCSPISGHRSVSWYQQTPGQGLQFLFEYFSETQRNKGNFPGRFSGRQFSNSRSEMNVSTLELGDSALYLCASSLGQGLNGYTFGSGTRLTVV.